The rows below give T cell receptor beta chains drawn from one sample of a study of T cell repertoires in cytomegalovirus infection. TCRdb reprocessed the reads with MiXCR, giving one entry per CDR3 protein. The data contain 45,000 to 65,000 distinct CDR3 sequences, roughly a fifth of them singletons. No antigen is known for these receptors. The sample consisted of CD8+ T cells from cultured PBMCs, taken from culture after CMV antigen stimulation. The source is a human donor in good health (CMV status not recorded). Some clones in this sample may be carry-over from other donors' samples. CDR3s include the opening cysteine and the closing phenylalanine or tryptophan. Each record gives: D gene, V gene, clone size, J gene, CDR3 protein, CDR3 DNA. The D gene is left open where the match is weak. A row's size may be missing; if present it is once, few, many or a size class.

-	TRBV7-6	-	TRBJ1-1	CASSLQGGNTEAFF	TGTGCCAGCAGCTTACAGGGCGGGAACACTGAAGCTTTCTTT
TRBD1	TRBV7-2	-	TRBJ2-7	CASSWLETGVYEQYF	TGTGCCAGCAGCTGGCTGGAGACAGGGGTGTACGAGCAGTACTTC
TRBD1	TRBV10-3	-	TRBJ1-2	CAISETGGQDYGYTF	TGTGCCATCAGTGAAACAGGGGGACAGGACTATGGCTACACCTTC
-	TRBV25-1	-	TRBJ2-5	CASSEAPFRGETQYF	TGTGCCAGCAGTGAAGCCCCTTTCAGGGGAGAGACCCAGTACTTC
TRBD1	TRBV4-1	-	TRBJ1-1	CASSHRDRPNTEAFF	TGCGCCAGCAGCCATCGGGACAGACCGAACACTGAAGCTTTCTTT
TRBD1	TRBV7-9	few	TRBJ2-1	CASSRPGQEYSYNEQFF	TGTGCCAGCAGTCGTCCGGGACAGGAGTACTCCTACAATGAGCAGTTCTTC
-	TRBV6-5	-	TRBJ1-5	CASNFGRLKTVNQPQHF	TGTGCCAGCAATTTTGGCAGGCTCAAAACGGTGAATCAGCCCCAGCATTTT
-	TRBV3-1	-	TRBJ2-3	CASSQDFTETSTDTQYF	TGTGCCAGCAGCCAAGATTTTACGGAAACTAGCACAGATACGCAGTATTTT
TRBD1	TRBV7-2	few	TRBJ2-7	CASSLNRGHEQYF	TGTGCCAGCAGCTTGAACAGGGGGCACGAGCAGTACTTC
-	TRBV19	few	TRBJ1-2	CASRTDGQTKYGYTF	TGTGCCAGTAGGACCGACGGACAGACGAAGTATGGCTACACCTTC
TRBD1	TRBV7-6	few	TRBJ2-7	CASSSSEGAFF	TGTGCCAGCAGCTCCTCCGAGGGGGCCTTCTTC
-	TRBV7-8	many	TRBJ2-3	CASSSSTDTQYF	TGTGCCAGCAGCTCCTCCACAGATACGCAGTATTTT
-	TRBV10-3	-	TRBJ2-1	CAISESRGGISEQFF	TGTGCCATCAGTGAGTCGAGGGGGGGGATATCTGAGCAGTTCTTC
-	TRBV7-8	-	TRBJ2-3	CASSFFGTLQDTQYF	TGTGCCAGCAGCTTCTTCGGGACTTTACAAGATACGCAGTATTTT
-	TRBV15	-	TRBJ1-4	CATRWAVATNEKLFF	TGTGCCACCAGGTGGGCCGTTGCAACTAATGAAAAACTGTTTTTT
-	TRBV7-2	many	TRBJ1-5	CASSPGKTQLRPQHF	TGTGCCAGCAGCCCTGGCAAGACCCAACTTAGGCCCCAGCATTTT
-	TRBV19	-	TRBJ2-1	CASSTALRRNEQFF	TGTGCCAGTAGTACGGCCCTCCGGCGGAATGAGCAGTTCTTC
-	TRBV6-2/TRBV6-3	-	TRBJ1-2	CASSYSIKGYTF	TGTGCCAGCAGTTACTCGATCAAAGGCTACACCTTC
TRBD1	TRBV28	-	TRBJ2-5	CASRTQGTGDQYF	TGTGCCAGCAGAACACAGGGGACCGGGGACCAGTACTTC
-	TRBV2	-	TRBJ1-1	CASNVGGRITEAFF	TGTGCCAGTAATGTGGGGGGGCGAATCACTGAAGCTTTCTTT
-	TRBV10-3	-	TRBJ2-7	CATQGPISYEQYF	TGTGCCACCCAGGGGCCTATCTCCTACGAGCAGTACTTC
TRBD1	TRBV7-6	-	TRBJ1-1	CASSSPAGQGSYTEAFF	TGTGCCAGCAGCTCCCCCGCCGGACAGGGGAGTTACACTGAAGCTTTCTTT
-	TRBV7-3	-	TRBJ1-1	CASSLKPGVGAFF	TGTGCCAGCAGCTTAAAACCGGGTGTAGGAGCTTTCTTT
TRBD2	TRBV12-3/TRBV12-4	-	TRBJ2-1	CASSLDSSGGGQFF	TGTGCCAGCAGTTTGGACTCCAGCGGGGGCGGGCAGTTCTTC
-	TRBV19	-	TRBJ2-3	CASSLTMDTQYF	TGTGCCAGTAGTCTCACTATGGATACGCAGTATTTT
-	TRBV7-6	few	TRBJ1-1	CASSLRGLGNTEAFF	TGTGCCAGCAGCTTGAGGGGTTTGGGGAACACTGAAGCTTTCTTT
-	TRBV4-1	-	TRBJ2-3	CASSQAAPGIGQYF	TGCGCCAGCAGCCAAGCCGCCCCGGGGATCGGGCAGTATTTT
-	TRBV28	-	TRBJ1-1	CASSLWSGNTEAFF	TGTGCCAGCAGTTTATGGTCGGGGAACACTGAAGCTTTCTTT
-	TRBV4-2	-	TRBJ1-1	CASSQGGSASRGTEAFF	TGTGCCAGCAGCCAAGGGGGGTCAGCGTCACGCGGCACTGAAGCTTTCTTT
TRBD1	TRBV7-8	-	TRBJ2-7	CASSLGPGQGHYEQYF	TGTGCCAGCAGCCTAGGTCCAGGACAGGGACACTACGAGCAGTACTTC
TRBD1	TRBV7-9	-	TRBJ1-2	CASRLQGSGYGYTF	TGTGCCAGCAGGTTACAGGGGTCTGGCTATGGCTACACCTTC
-	TRBV7-8	-	TRBJ2-7	CASSTPGPSPREQYF	TGTGCCAGCAGCACACCGGGACCGTCGCCTCGGGAGCAGTACTTC
-	TRBV7-9	-	TRBJ2-7	CASSLAGTGNYEQYF	TGTGCCAGCAGCTTAGCGGGGACGGGCAACTACGAGCAGTACTTC
-	TRBV7-6	-	TRBJ2-3	CASSPFSSDTQYF	TGTGCCAGCAGCCCCTTTAGCTCAGATACGCAGTATTTT
TRBD1	TRBV4-1	-	TRBJ1-4	CASSQNRGAEKLFF	TGCGCCAGCAGCCAAAACAGGGGTGCTGAAAAACTGTTTTTT
TRBD1	TRBV6-1	few	TRBJ1-5	CASSSEWTGPLTRNQPQHF	TGTGCCAGCAGTAGCGAATGGACAGGCCCCCTAACTCGCAATCAGCCCCAGCATTTT
-	TRBV7-6	-	TRBJ2-7	CASSLDRTYEQYF	TGTGCCAGCAGCTTAGACAGGACCTACGAGCAGTACTTC
-	TRBV24-1	once	TRBJ2-2	CATSGGRSNTGELFF	TGTGCCACCAGTGGTGGCAGGAGTAACACCGGGGAGCTGTTTTTT
-	TRBV7-9	-	TRBJ2-2	CASSPPGRGNTGELFF	TGTGCCAGCAGCCCCCCAGGCAGGGGCAACACCGGGGAGCTGTTTTTT
TRBD1	TRBV6-1	-	TRBJ1-2	CASSEIQGVSPNYGYTF	TGTGCCAGCAGTGAAATCCAGGGGGTCTCTCCTAACTATGGCTACACCTTC
-	TRBV4-3	few	TRBJ1-3	CASSQGTASGNTIYF	TGCGCCAGCAGCCAAGGAACAGCCTCTGGAAACACCATATATTTT
TRBD1	TRBV19	-	TRBJ1-1	CASSIARDSLNTEAFF	TGTGCCAGTAGTATAGCCCGGGACAGTCTGAACACTGAAGCTTTCTTT
-	TRBV23-1	-	TRBJ2-3	CASSQSPGSTDTQYF	TGCGCCAGCAGTCAATCACCGGGGTCCACAGATACGCAGTATTTT
TRBD1	TRBV27	few	TRBJ2-3	CASSLSSGTGGPDTQYF	TGTGCCAGCAGTTTATCGAGCGGGACAGGGGGCCCAGATACGCAGTATTTT
-	TRBV7-6	-	TRBJ1-4	CASRTGVNEKLFF	TGTGCCAGCAGGACAGGAGTTAATGAAAAACTGTTTTTT
TRBD2	TRBV28	few	TRBJ2-1	CASSLRLAGSNEQFF	TGTGCCAGCAGCCTGCGGCTAGCGGGGTCAAATGAGCAGTTCTTC
-	TRBV7-2	-	TRBJ2-2	CASSLQSANTGELFF	TGTGCCAGCAGCTTGCAGTCAGCCAACACCGGGGAGCTGTTTTTT
-	TRBV4-1	-	TRBJ2-2	CASSLIEGGRGELFF	TGCGCCAGCAGCCTAATTGAGGGGGGCCGCGGGGAGCTGTTTTTT
-	TRBV5-6	-	TRBJ1-2	CASSFGTGSQGYTF	TGTGCCAGCAGCTTTGGGACGGGCTCTCAGGGCTACACCTTC
-	TRBV12-3/TRBV12-4	few	TRBJ2-7	CASSPYGGYEQYF	TGTGCCAGCAGCCCCTACGGGGGCTACGAGCAGTACTTC
TRBD2	TRBV7-8	-	TRBJ2-1	CASSFELAGVDEQFF	TGTGCCAGCAGCTTCGAACTAGCGGGGGTCGATGAGCAGTTCTTC
TRBD1	TRBV6-5	-	TRBJ1-2	CASSFSGGYSYGYTF	TGTGCCAGCAGTTTTTCAGGGGGCTACAGCTATGGCTACACCTTC
TRBD2	TRBV7-2	-	TRBJ2-1	CASSLTTSGGANEQFF	TGTGCCAGCAGCTTAACGACTAGCGGGGGGGCCAATGAGCAGTTCTTC